This T cell receptor (beta chain) was obtained from a study of tumor-infiltrating lymphocytes in primary liver carcinoma. Across the study: The five patients, who were men and women, ranged in age from 30 to 69 years. There were tumors of stage T1-T3 N0M0, each 4.2 to 10 cm across.

Taking roughly 18-32 mg of unsorted bulk tissue, the authors co-extracted RNA and DNA. Concerning this clonotype itself: Sequence at one end of the junction differs from germline and may be a read error.

Constant-region priming of 500 ng total RNA yielded TCR beta cDNA. Modified slightly, ARM-PCR produced TCR beta libraries over three nested multiplex PCR rounds. Investigators reported that the first two PCR rounds, at approximately 11 cycles each, used TRBV1-TRBV30 forward primers with a C-beta reverse primer. Each CDR3 protein gets one entry after TCRdb re-called the multiplex PCR reads with MiXCR. Of 100,000 or so distinct CDR3 sequences in the sample, about 63% are singletons; the top ten hold roughly 12%. This CDR3 spans 13 amino acids. Germline V gene sequence: CDR1 SGHRS, CDR2 YFSETQ. The TCR was taken from a woman aged 55 to 70 with primary liver carcinoma and hepatitis B virus infection. This chain joins TRBV5-1 and TRBJ2-7; tentative D call: TRBD1 (6 bases). Sequences were obtained from liver tumor tissue from sampling region 2. Subset denoted: tumor region T2, inferior pole. The CDR3 is CASRRQEAYEQYF. CDR3 DNA sequence: TGTGCCAGCAGACGACAGGAGGCCTACGAGCAGTACTTC.